A selection of T cell receptor beta chains follows, all from one sample in a study of spatial heterogeneity in lung cancer. Each CDR3 protein is one row after TCRdb ran MiXCR on the 5' RACE reads. Here the sample spans tens of thousands of distinct CDR3 sequences, 4% to 5.5% being singletons. The sample consisted of lung tumor tissue, taken at surgery. These receptors all stem from a male donor with early-stage non-small cell lung cancer. CDR3s leave out the opening cysteine and the closing phenylalanine or tryptophan.

cdr3_length: 15; j_call: TRBJ2-3; v_call: TRBV13; cdr3_aa: ASSPLIQGSRSDTQY
cdr3_length: 13; j_call: TRBJ1-1; v_call: TRBV24-1; cdr3_aa: ATSDSGSLGTEAF
cdr3_length: 10; j_call: TRBJ2-5; v_call: TRBV28; cdr3_aa: ASSFLLETQY
cdr3_length: 12; j_call: TRBJ1-2; v_call: TRBV7-8; cdr3_aa: ASSLVQGAGGYT
cdr3_length: 11; j_call: TRBJ2-1; v_call: TRBV11-3; cdr3_aa: ASSHPGPSEQF
cdr3_length: 14; j_call: TRBJ1-2; v_call: TRBV3-1; cdr3_aa: ASSQDTPPANYGYT
cdr3_length: 14; j_call: TRBJ2-1; v_call: TRBV14; cdr3_aa: ASSQGSGGAYNEQF
cdr3_length: 12; j_call: TRBJ1-3; v_call: TRBV5-5; cdr3_aa: ASSSYGSGNTIY
cdr3_length: 14; j_call: TRBJ2-2; v_call: TRBV13; cdr3_aa: ASSFHRGLFHGELF
cdr3_length: 8; j_call: TRBJ2-7; v_call: TRBV28; cdr3_aa: ASSLREQY
cdr3_length: 12; j_call: TRBJ2-1; v_call: TRBV19; cdr3_aa: ASNQGVRANEQF
cdr3_length: 13; j_call: TRBJ2-3; v_call: TRBV5-1; cdr3_aa: ASSWRTTVTDTQY
cdr3_length: 11; j_call: TRBJ1-4; v_call: TRBV29-1; cdr3_aa: SVVPDWGEKLF
cdr3_length: 22; j_call: TRBJ2-3; v_call: TRBV3-1; cdr3_aa: ASSQQSTSWFSHPRMKSTDTQY
cdr3_length: 9; j_call: TRBJ2-5; v_call: TRBV29-1; cdr3_aa: SAGREETQY
cdr3_length: 15; j_call: TRBJ2-1; v_call: TRBV6-2/TRBV6-3; cdr3_aa: ASSPGTSGRSYNEQF
cdr3_length: 10; j_call: TRBJ2-5; v_call: TRBV7-9; cdr3_aa: ASSLPGQPQY
cdr3_length: 11; j_call: TRBJ2-7; v_call: TRBV6-5; cdr3_aa: ASSYSQNREQY
cdr3_length: 10; j_call: TRBJ1-1; v_call: TRBV6-2/TRBV6-3; cdr3_aa: ASRIQGSEAF
cdr3_length: 12; j_call: TRBJ2-7; v_call: TRBV28; cdr3_aa: ASSFGTGYGEQY
cdr3_length: 11; j_call: TRBJ1-1; v_call: TRBV7-2; cdr3_aa: ASSSGQNTEAF
cdr3_length: 9; j_call: TRBJ2-3; v_call: TRBV29-1; cdr3_aa: SAERADTQY
cdr3_length: 9; j_call: TRBJ2-5; v_call: TRBV6-2/TRBV6-3; cdr3_aa: ASSNDRTQY
cdr3_length: 14; j_call: TRBJ2-3; v_call: TRBV9; cdr3_aa: ASSVVGELSTDTQY
cdr3_length: 14; j_call: TRBJ2-3; v_call: TRBV6-6; cdr3_aa: ASSYSGRTSTDTQY
cdr3_length: 14; j_call: TRBJ2-7; v_call: TRBV14; cdr3_aa: ASSLGWTGGSYEQY
cdr3_length: 11; j_call: TRBJ1-5; v_call: TRBV20-1; cdr3_aa: SARGASNQPQH
cdr3_length: 10; j_call: TRBJ2-3; v_call: TRBV28; cdr3_aa: ASSLGRDTQY
cdr3_length: 10; j_call: TRBJ1-4; v_call: TRBV28; cdr3_aa: ASSLLNEKLF
cdr3_length: 12; j_call: TRBJ1-5; v_call: TRBV5-1; cdr3_aa: ASSLGYEGQPQH
cdr3_length: 12; j_call: TRBJ1-5; v_call: TRBV2; cdr3_aa: ASRGGSGGQPQH
cdr3_length: 14; j_call: TRBJ2-7; v_call: TRBV7-6; cdr3_aa: ASSPSGTRAWYEQY
cdr3_length: 13; j_call: TRBJ2-5; v_call: TRBV18; cdr3_aa: ASSPPTEPQGTQY
cdr3_length: 11; j_call: TRBJ2-7; v_call: TRBV29-1; cdr3_aa: SVEDLTTYEQY
cdr3_length: 10; j_call: TRBJ2-7; v_call: TRBV12-3/TRBV12-4; cdr3_aa: ASSLAALEQY
cdr3_length: 14; j_call: TRBJ2-3; v_call: TRBV6-6; cdr3_aa: ASTRLAGVTTDTQY
cdr3_length: 11; j_call: TRBJ2-5; v_call: TRBV7-2; cdr3_aa: ASSFLARRAQY
cdr3_length: 11; j_call: TRBJ1-4; v_call: TRBV6-5; cdr3_aa: ASRGSTNEKLF
cdr3_length: 15; j_call: TRBJ2-1; v_call: TRBV7-2; cdr3_aa: ASSIRGQGQVRGEQF
cdr3_length: 12; j_call: TRBJ2-4; v_call: TRBV29-1; cdr3_aa: SVEVQDGSNIQY